Each of the 2 T cell receptor beta chains below was sequenced from the same sample in a study of T cell clonotyping in hematopoietic cell transplantation. Profiled with immunoSEQ multiplex PCR; TCRdb holds only in-frame clones, not every one. The sample consists of 9,500 to 11,000 clones, roughly 79% of them appearing once. Sequenced material: PBMCs, taken 30 days after allogeneic stem cell transplant. The receptors come from a female patient in her 40s who had an allogeneic stem cell transplant from a related donor, so T cells may come from the graft donor. Some clones in this sample may be carry-over from other donors' samples.

The chain uses TRBV27 and TRBJ2-1, with 7 bases fitting TRBD2. CDR1 is MNHEY and CDR2 is SMNVEV in the germline V gene (reference sequence). This CDR3 is 17 amino acids long. The V and J ends lost 1 base and 3 bases, in that order; junction bases with no gene match: 9. CDR3 sequence reads: CASSLYPAGANYNEQFF. Written as DNA, the CDR3 is TGTGCCAGCAGTTTATATCCGGCGGGAGCTAACTACAATGAGCAGTTCTTC.

In this sample, this clone turned up a few times. The chain has TRBV5-1 and TRBJ2-3; 13 bases fit TRBD2. The CDR3 runs 15 residues. Germline V gives CDR1 SGHRS, CDR2 YFSETQ. With V trimmed by 3 bases and J by 4 bases, 2 bases remained unmatched. The CDR3 DNA follows: TGCGCCAGCAGCTGGACTAGCGGGAGTGCAGATACGCAGTATTTT. As protein: CASSWTSGSADTQYF.